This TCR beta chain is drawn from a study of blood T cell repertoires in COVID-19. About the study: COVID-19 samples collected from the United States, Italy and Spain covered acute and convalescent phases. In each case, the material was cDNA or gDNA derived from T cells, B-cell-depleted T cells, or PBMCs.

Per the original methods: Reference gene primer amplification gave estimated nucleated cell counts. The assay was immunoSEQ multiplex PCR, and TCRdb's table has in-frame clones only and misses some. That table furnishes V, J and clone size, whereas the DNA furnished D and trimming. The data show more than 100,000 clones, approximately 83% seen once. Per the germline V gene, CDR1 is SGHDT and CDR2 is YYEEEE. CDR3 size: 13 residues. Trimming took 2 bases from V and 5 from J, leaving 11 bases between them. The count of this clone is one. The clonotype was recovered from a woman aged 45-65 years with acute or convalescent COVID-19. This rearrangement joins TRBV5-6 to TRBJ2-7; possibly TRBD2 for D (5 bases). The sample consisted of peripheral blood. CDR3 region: CASSFQEADEQYF. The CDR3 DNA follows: TGTGCCAGCAGCTTCCAGGAGGCGGACGAGCAGTACTTC. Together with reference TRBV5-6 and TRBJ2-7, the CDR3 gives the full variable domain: DAGVTQSPTHLIKTRGQQVTLRCSPKSGHDTVSWYQQALGQGPQFIFQYYEEEERQRGNFPDRFSGHQFPNYSSELNVNALLLGDSALYLCASSFQEADEQYFGPGTRLTVT.